The entry below describes one T cell receptor beta chain. In germline, CDR1 is MNHNY, CDR2 SVGAGI (reference sequence). Trimming at V came to 2 bases and at J to 7 bases, leaving 10 bases not matched to a gene. The CDR3 totals 15 residues. The data were taken from a study of molecular identifiers for immune sequencing clone quantification. From the PCR reads, TCRdb called clonotypes with MiXCR, one entry per CDR3 protein. This sample has hundreds of thousands of distinct CDR3 sequences; about 25% occur once, and the top ten carry about 0.84%. Sequenced sample: naive CD8+ T cells from blood, with Jurkat cell RNA spiked in. Subset described: FACS-sorted CD8+CD4-CCR7+CD45RA+ naive T cells. This clonotype originated in a human donor in good health. Some libraries in this study had Jurkat cell RNA spiked in. The rearrangement joins TRBV6-6 to TRBJ2-5, with 7 bases fitting TRBD1. The CDR3 reads CASSYGTDFKGTQYF. The CDR3 bases are TGTGCCAGCAGTTACGGGACAGACTTTAAAGGGACCCAGTACTTC.